This T cell receptor beta chain was sequenced during a study of a mutant IDH1 vaccine in newly diagnosed glioma. Overall study context: Averaging roughly 40 years of age, treated patients were roughly 60% male and around 38% female. Study-wide points: Detectable vaccine-induced immune responses arose in 93.3% of patients.

This clone occurred once. What it binds is unknown. The time point was: baseline, week 1 (first vaccination visit). Specified treatment: pre-vaccination baseline after standard-of-care therapy. The astrocytomas were IDH1-mutant, ATRX-negative, and WHO grade 3 or 4. Sequencing was performed with immunoSEQ multiplex PCR; in TCRdb, only in-frame clones are kept and a portion is missing. The sample holds about 92,000 clones; around four fifths are singletons and the top ten take less than 9.5%. The starting material was PBMCs, obtained from a glioma patient treated with radiotherapy, temozolomide or both. The clonotype comes from a man in his forties or fifties with glioma.

CDR3 loop: CASSPTSGMRNEQYF. In DNA form, the CDR3 reads TGTGCCAGCTCCCCAACTAGCGGGATGAGAAACGAGCAGTACTTC. This chain links TRBV18 with TRBJ2-7; 10 bases are shared with TRBD2. Germline assignment: CDR1 KGHSH and CDR2 LQKENI. After removal of 6 bases from V and 5 bases from J, the junction contained 10 bases not matched to a gene. This CDR3 has 15 residues.